This T cell receptor (beta chain) originates from a study of blood T cells in healthy people across ages. On this clonotype: The antigen is undetermined.

The second PCR ran about 6 to 12 cycles with a sample-barcoded 5' primer and J-beta primers. The template-switch adaptor was a 5' adaptor with 12 random nucleotides. It tagged each cDNA molecule. TCRdb re-derived calls from the 5' RACE reads in MiXCR, one entry per CDR3 protein. This table holds 920,000 or so distinct CDR3 sequences, 45% found once. After removal of 6 bases from V and 11 bases from J, the junction contained 24 bases not matched to a gene. The CDR3 consists of 19 residues. Looked up from germline, CDR1 is SNHLY and CDR2 is FYNNEI. Overall study findings and caveats: Per-million-T-cell TCR beta diversity fell roughly linearly with age. Diversity estimates drawn from one million T cells were deemed underestimates.

The sequenced material came from blood. The rearrangement uses TRBV2 and TRBJ2-5; 13 bases are a match to TRBD2. This clonotype was obtained from a woman aged 55-69 years in good health. The CDR3 sequence: CASSPRGTSGIRNYNEQYF. Here the CDR3 DNA reads TGTGCCAGCAGCCCCAGAGGGACTAGCGGGATACGAAACTACAATGAGCAGTACTTC. The variable domain in full, completed from reference TRBV2 and TRBJ2-5, reads EPEVTQTPSHQVTQMGQEVILRCVPISNHLYFYWYRQILGQKVEFLVSFYNNEISEKSEIFDDQFSVERPDGSNFTLKIRSTKLEDSAMYFCASSPRGTSGIRNYNEQYFGPGTRLLVL.